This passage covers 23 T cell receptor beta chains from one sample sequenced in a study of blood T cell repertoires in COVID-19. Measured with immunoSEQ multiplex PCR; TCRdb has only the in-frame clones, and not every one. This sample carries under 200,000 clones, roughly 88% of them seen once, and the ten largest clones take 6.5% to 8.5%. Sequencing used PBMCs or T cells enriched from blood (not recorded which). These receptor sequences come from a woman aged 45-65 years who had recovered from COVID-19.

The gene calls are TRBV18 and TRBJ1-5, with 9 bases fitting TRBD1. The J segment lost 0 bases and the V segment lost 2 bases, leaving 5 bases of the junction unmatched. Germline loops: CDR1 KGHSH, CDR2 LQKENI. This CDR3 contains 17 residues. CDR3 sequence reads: CASSPAYRGHSNQPQHF. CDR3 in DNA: TGTGCCAGCTCACCAGCATACAGGGGGCATAGCAATCAGCCCCAGCATTTT.

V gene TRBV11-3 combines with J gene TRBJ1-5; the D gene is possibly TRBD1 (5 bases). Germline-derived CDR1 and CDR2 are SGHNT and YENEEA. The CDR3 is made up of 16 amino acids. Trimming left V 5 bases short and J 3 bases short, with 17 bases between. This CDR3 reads CASSPGGGGPNQPQHF. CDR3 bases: TGTGCCAGCAGCCCGGGCGGGGGAGGGCCCAATCAGCCCCAGCATTTT.

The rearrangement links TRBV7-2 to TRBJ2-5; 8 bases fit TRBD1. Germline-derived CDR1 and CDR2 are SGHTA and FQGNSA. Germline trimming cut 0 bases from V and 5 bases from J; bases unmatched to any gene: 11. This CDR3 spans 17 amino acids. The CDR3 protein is CASSLADRVGRAETQYF. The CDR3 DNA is TGTGCCAGCAGCTTAGCGGACAGGGTTGGTCGGGCCGAGACCCAGTACTTC.

CDR3 DNA sequence: TGTGCCAGCAGCTTAGGGGACTGGACAGGGAGGTTAGACGAGCAGTACTTC. Protein sequence: CASSLGDWTGRLDEQYF. This chain joins TRBV11-3 and TRBJ2-7, with TRBD1 identical over 8 bases. The germline V gene has CDR1 SGHNT and CDR2 YENEEA. The CDR3 extends over 17 amino acids. With 1 base clipped from V and 5 bases from J, the junction kept 13 bases outside the gene matches.

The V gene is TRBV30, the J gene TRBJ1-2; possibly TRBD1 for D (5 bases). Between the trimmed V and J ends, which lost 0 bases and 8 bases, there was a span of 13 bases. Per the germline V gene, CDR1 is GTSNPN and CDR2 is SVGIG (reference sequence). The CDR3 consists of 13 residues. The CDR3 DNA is TGTGCCTGGAGTGTACGTGGGGGGGGAGGCTACACCTTC. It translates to CAWSVRGGGGYTF.

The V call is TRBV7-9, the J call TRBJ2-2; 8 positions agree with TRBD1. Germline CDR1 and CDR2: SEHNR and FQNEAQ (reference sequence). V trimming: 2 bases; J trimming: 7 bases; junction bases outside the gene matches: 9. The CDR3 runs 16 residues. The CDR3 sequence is CASSLIPGQEGGELFF. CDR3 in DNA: TGTGCCAGCAGCTTAATTCCGGGACAGGAAGGCGGGGAGCTGTTTTTT.

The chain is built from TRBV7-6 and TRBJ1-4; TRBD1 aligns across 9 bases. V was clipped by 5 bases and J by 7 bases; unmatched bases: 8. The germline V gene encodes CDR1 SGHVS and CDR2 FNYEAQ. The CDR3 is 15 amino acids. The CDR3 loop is CASSPWTGESEKLFF. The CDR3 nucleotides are TGTGCCAGCAGCCCCTGGACAGGGGAAAGTGAAAAACTGTTTTTT.

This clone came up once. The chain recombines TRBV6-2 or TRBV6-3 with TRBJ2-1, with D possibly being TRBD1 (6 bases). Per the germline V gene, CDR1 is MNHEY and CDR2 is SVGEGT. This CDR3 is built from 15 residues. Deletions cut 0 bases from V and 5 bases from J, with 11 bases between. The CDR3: CASSYSGTPNNEQFF. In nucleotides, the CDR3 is TGTGCCAGCAGTTACTCCGGGACACCGAACAATGAGCAGTTCTTC.

For the CDR3, the DNA is TGCGCCAGCAGCGAGCCGGGACTAGGCCACAATGAGCAGTTCTTC. Translating it yields CASSEPGLGHNEQFF. The chain carries TRBV5-1 and TRBJ2-1, with 8 bases that match TRBD2. The germline gives CDR1 SGHRS, CDR2 YFSETQ. J gave up 5 bases and V 4 bases, and 8 bases lay outside the gene matches. This CDR3 is 15 amino acids long. Together with reference TRBV5-1 and TRBJ2-1, the CDR3 gives the full variable domain: KAGVTQTPRYLIKTRGQQVTLSCSPISGHRSVSWYQQTPGQGLQFLFEYFSETQRNKGNFPGRFSGRQFSNSRSEMNVSTLELGDSALYLCASSEPGLGHNEQFFGPGTRLTVL.

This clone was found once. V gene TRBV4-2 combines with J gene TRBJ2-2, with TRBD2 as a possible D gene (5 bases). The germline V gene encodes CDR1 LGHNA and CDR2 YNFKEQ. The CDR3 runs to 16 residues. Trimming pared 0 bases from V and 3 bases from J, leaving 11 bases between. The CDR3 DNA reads TGTGCCAGCAGCCAAGATACCGGGGTGGACACCGGGGAGCTGTTTTTT. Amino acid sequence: CASSQDTGVDTGELFF.

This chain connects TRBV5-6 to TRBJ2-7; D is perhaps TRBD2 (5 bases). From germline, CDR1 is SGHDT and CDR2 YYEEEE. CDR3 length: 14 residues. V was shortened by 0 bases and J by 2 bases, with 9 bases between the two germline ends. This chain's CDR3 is CASSLAGVTYEQYF. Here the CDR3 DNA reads TGTGCCAGCAGCTTGGCCGGGGTAACCTACGAGCAGTACTTC.

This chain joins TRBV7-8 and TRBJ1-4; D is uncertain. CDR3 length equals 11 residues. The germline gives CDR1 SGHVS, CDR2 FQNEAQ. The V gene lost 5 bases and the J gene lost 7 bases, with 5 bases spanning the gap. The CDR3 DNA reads TGTGCCAGCAGCCCCCGTGAAAAACTGTTTTTT. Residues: CASSPREKLFF.

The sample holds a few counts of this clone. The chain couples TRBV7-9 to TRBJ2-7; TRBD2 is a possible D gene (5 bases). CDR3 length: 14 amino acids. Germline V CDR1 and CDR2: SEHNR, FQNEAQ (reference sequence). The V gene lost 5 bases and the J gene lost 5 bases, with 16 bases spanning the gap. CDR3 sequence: CASSPNGGLDEQYF. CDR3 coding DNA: TGTGCCAGCAGCCCCAACGGAGGCCTCGACGAGCAGTACTTC.

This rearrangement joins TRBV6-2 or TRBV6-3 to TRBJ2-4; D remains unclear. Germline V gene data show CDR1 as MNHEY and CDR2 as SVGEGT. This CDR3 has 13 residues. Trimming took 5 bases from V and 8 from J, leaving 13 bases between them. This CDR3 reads CASSAVPFHIQYF. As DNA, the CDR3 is TGTGCCAGCAGTGCAGTTCCATTTCACATTCAGTACTTC.

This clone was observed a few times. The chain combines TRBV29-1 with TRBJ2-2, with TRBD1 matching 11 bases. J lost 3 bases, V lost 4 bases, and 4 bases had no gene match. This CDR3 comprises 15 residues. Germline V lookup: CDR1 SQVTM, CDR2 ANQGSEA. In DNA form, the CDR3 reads TGCAGCGTTGCGGGACAGGGGGGTTACACCGGGGAGCTGTTTTTT. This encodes CSVAGQGGYTGELFF.

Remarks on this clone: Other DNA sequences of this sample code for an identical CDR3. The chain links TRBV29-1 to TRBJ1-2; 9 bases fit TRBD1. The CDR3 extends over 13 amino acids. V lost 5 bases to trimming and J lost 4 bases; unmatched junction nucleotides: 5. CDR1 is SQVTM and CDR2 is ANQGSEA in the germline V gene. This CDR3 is CSVTGGAGYGYTF. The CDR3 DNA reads TGCAGCGTTACAGGGGGCGCGGGCTATGGCTACACCTTC.

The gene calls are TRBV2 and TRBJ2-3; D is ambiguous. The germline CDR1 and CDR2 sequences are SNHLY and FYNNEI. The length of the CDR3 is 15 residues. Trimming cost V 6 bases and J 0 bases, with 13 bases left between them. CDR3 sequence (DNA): TGTGCCAGCAGCCTAAGCTTGCCTAGCACAGATACGCAGTATTTT. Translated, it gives CASSLSLPSTDTQYF.

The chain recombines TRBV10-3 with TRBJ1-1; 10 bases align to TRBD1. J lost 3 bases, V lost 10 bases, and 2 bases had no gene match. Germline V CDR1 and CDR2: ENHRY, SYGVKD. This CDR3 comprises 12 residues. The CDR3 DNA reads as TGTGCCACCGGGACAGGGGACACTGAAGCTTTCTTT. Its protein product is CATGTGDTEAFF.

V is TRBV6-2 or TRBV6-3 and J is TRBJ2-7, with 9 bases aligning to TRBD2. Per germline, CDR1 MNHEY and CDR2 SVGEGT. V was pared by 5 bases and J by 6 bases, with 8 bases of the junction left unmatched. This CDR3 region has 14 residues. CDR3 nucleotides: TGTGCCAGCAGTGGAACGGGACTAGCAGGCGAGCAGTACTTC. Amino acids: CASSGTGLAGEQYF.

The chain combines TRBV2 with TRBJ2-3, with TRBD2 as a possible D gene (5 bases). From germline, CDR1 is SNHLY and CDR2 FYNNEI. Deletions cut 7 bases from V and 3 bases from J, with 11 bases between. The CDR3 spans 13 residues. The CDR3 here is CASKTSFTDTQYF. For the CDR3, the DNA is TGTGCCAGCAAAACTAGTTTTACAGATACGCAGTATTTT.

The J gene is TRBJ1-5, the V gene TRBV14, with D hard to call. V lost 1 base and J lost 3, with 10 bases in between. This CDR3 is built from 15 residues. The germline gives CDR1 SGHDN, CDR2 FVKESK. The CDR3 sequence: CASSQAGVPNQPQHF. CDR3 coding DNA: TGTGCCAGCAGCCAAGCGGGAGTACCCAATCAGCCCCAGCATTTT.

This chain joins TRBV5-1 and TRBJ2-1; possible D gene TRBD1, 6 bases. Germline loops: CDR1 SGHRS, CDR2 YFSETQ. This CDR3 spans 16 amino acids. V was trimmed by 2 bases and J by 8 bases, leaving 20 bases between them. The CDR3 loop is CASSFGQTVAGDEQFF. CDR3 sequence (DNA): TGCGCCAGCAGCTTCGGACAGACCGTAGCTGGGGATGAGCAGTTCTTC.

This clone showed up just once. The CDR3 coding sequence is TGTGCCAGCAGCCCGGGGGCTGGAAACACCATATATTTT. The encoded protein is CASSPGAGNTIYF. The V and J genes are TRBV5-5 and TRBJ1-3, with D tentatively TRBD1 (5 bases). The V end lost 4 bases, the J end lost 2 bases, and 7 bases lay between the germline ends. CDR1 is SGHKS, CDR2 YYEKEE, per germline (reference sequence). The CDR3 has 13 amino acids.